These 15 T cell receptor beta chains were all obtained from the same sample, sequenced in a study of human T cells and chemical hapten exposure. The time point denotes: pre-sensitization, week 0. Treatment noted: therapeutic diphenylcyclopropenone sensitization with weekly scalp DPC. TCRdb re-derived calls from the RACE reads in MiXCR, one entry per CDR3 protein. The data contain some 60,000 distinct CDR3 sequences, 11% of them singletons. The specimen comprised whole blood, sampled in connection with sensitization to the hapten diphenylcyclopropenone (DPC). The receptors shown here come from a woman aged 35 to 49 with alopecia areata. Some clones in this sample may be carry-over from other donors' samples.

This clonotype has at least ten counts. This chain links TRBV28 with TRBJ1-1; D remains ambiguous. From germline, CDR1 is MDHEN and CDR2 SYDVKM. There are 10 residues in the CDR3. V lost 7 bases and J 8 bases, leaving 8 bases between the germline ends. The CDR3 here is CASIRREAFF. The CDR3 coding sequence is TGTGCCAGCATCAGGAGGGAAGCTTTCTTT.

This clonotype came up many times. The CDR3, as DNA: TGTGCCAGCAGTGATGACGGGAGGGGGATAGAGACCCAGTACTTC. It yields the protein CASSDDGRGIETQYF. The rearrangement links TRBV2 to TRBJ2-5; 8 positions match TRBD2. This CDR3 is 15 amino acids long. Trimming took 3 bases from V and 4 from J; bases not matched to a gene: 7. CDR1 is SNHLY and CDR2 is FYNNEI in the germline V gene.

The genes are TRBV7-9 and TRBJ1-5, with a possible D match to TRBD1 (5 bases). This CDR3 has 13 amino acids. Looked up from germline, CDR1 is SEHNR and CDR2 is FQNEAQ (reference sequence). Trimming removed 5 bases from V and 6 bases from J, with 11 bases in between. The CDR3 bases are TGTGCCAGCAGCCCAGGGCAATTTCAGCCCCAGCATTTT. This encodes CASSPGQFQPQHF.

Ten or more counts support this clonotype. The chain is built from TRBV7-2 and TRBJ2-5, with 7 bases aligning to TRBD2. The CDR3 length is 15 residues. CDR1 and CDR2 (germline): SGHTA, FQGNSA. V was clipped by 3 bases and J by 2 bases; unmatched bases: 6. The CDR3 reads CASSLSGTMQETQYF. As DNA, the CDR3 is TGTGCCAGCAGCTTGTCCGGGACTATGCAAGAGACCCAGTACTTC.

The chain joins TRBV7-8 to TRBJ1-2, with D perhaps matching TRBD1 (6 bases). This CDR3 spans 18 amino acids. Germline CDR1 and CDR2: SGHVS and FQNEAQ. Trimming left V 4 bases short and J 0 bases short, with 21 bases between. The CDR3 region is CASSSGTHRVAANYGYTF. The CDR3 nucleotides read TGTGCCAGCAGCTCAGGGACACACAGGGTCGCGGCTAACTATGGCTACACCTTC.

This sequence joins TRBV6-6 and TRBJ1-1, with D possibly TRBD1 on 5 matching bases. CDR1 and CDR2 (germline): MNHNY, SVGAGI (reference sequence). The CDR3 loop spans 17 amino acids. Trimming took off 0 bases at V and 4 bases at J, with 18 bases between the two ends. The CDR3 coding sequence is TGTGCCAGCAGTTACTCGCTGAAGGGTGGGGGTACCACTGAAGCTTTCTTT. It codes for CASSYSLKGGGTTEAFF.

This clonotype was seen ten or more times. The V gene is TRBV2, the J gene TRBJ2-1; tentative D call: TRBD2 (6 bases). Per the germline V gene, CDR1 is SNHLY and CDR2 is FYNNEI. The CDR3 has 12 amino acids. V was cut by 5 bases and J by 7 bases, with 9 bases left in between. CDR3 protein: CASSPGRNEQFF. The CDR3 coding sequence is TGTGCCAGCAGTCCGGGGAGGAATGAGCAGTTCTTC.

The chain combines TRBV6-2 or TRBV6-3 with TRBJ2-5; TRBD1 might be the D (6 bases). Between the trimmed V and J ends, which lost 5 bases and 2 bases, there was a span of 12 bases. CDR1 MNHEY and CDR2 SVGEGT come from the germline V gene. The CDR3 has 14 amino acids. The CDR3 DNA reads as TGTGCCAGCAGTCGCGGACAGTCTCAAGAGACCCAGTACTTC. Amino acid sequence: CASSRGQSQETQYF.

J is TRBJ2-2 and V is TRBV5-4, with 8 bases aligning to TRBD1. V lost 4 bases to trimming and J lost 1 base; unmatched junction nucleotides: 6. Germline V CDR1 and CDR2: SGHNT, YYREEE (reference sequence). This CDR3 comprises 16 residues. The CDR3 sequence: CASSPGQALNTGELFF. DNA of the CDR3: TGTGCCAGCAGCCCGGGACAGGCCTTGAACACCGGGGAGCTGTTTTTT.

This clonotype has a count of ten or more. The DNA of the CDR3 is TGCGCCAGCAGTGAGTCAGGGGACGGGGGAGCTTTCTTT. The encoded protein is CASSESGDGGAFF. The chain employs TRBV10-1 and TRBJ1-1; D perhaps matches TRBD1 (5 bases). This CDR3 is 13 amino acids long. V shed 0 bases and J shed 10 bases, with 12 bases lying between them. CDR1 and CDR2 (germline): WNHNN, SYGVQD (reference sequence).

The genes are TRBV20-1 and TRBJ2-7; the D gene could be TRBD1 or TRBD2 (5 bases each). This CDR3 region has 14 residues. Germline loops: CDR1 DFQATT, CDR2 SNEGSKA (reference sequence). The V gene lost 3 bases and the J gene lost 3 bases, with 15 bases spanning the gap. The CDR3 loop reads CSARFGTQGYEQYF. The CDR3 nucleotides are TGCAGTGCTAGGTTCGGGACCCAAGGCTACGAGCAGTACTTC.

This clonotype has only a few counts. The chain joins TRBV7-3 to TRBJ2-1, with a weak D call TRBD2 (7 bases). The CDR3 is 17 residues long. The V end lost 5 bases, the J end lost 2 bases, and 19 bases lay between the germline ends. Germline V gene data show CDR1 as SGHTA and CDR2 as FQGTGA. CDR3: CASSVSTGGGPYNEQFF. As DNA, the CDR3 is TGTGCCAGCAGCGTCTCCACAGGCGGGGGCCCCTACAATGAGCAGTTCTTC.

This chain joins TRBV27 and TRBJ1-3, with D unclear. V was clipped by 5 bases and J by 0 bases, with 17 bases between them. The length of the CDR3 is 17 residues. Germline V gene lookup returns CDR1 MNHEY and CDR2 SMNVEV (reference sequence). This CDR3 is CASSPLTGVASGNTIYF. CDR3 DNA: TGTGCCAGCAGTCCCTTGACCGGGGTAGCCTCTGGAAACACCATATATTTT.

This clonotype was seen repeatedly, ten times or more. The chain employs TRBV18 and TRBJ2-4; no clear D. V lost 3 bases and J lost 1, with 16 bases in between. The CDR3 spans 17 residues. CDR1 KGHSH and CDR2 LQKENI come from the germline V gene. The CDR3 is CASSPVPTSGAKNIQYF. The CDR3 bases are TGTGCCAGCTCACCCGTCCCTACCTCGGGCGCCAAAAACATTCAGTACTTC.

This clonotype came up many times. V gene TRBV24-1 combines with J gene TRBJ2-3, with D perhaps TRBD2 (6 bases). V lost 4 bases and J 2 bases, leaving 15 bases between the germline ends. The CDR3 extends over 16 amino acids. CDR1 is KGHDR, CDR2 SFDVKD, per germline. CDR3 DNA sequence: TGTGCCACCAGTGACCGCCCAGCGGGCAACACAGATACGCAGTATTTT. It codes for CATSDRPAGNTDTQYF.